The clone carrying this TCR beta chain was seen a single time. Its target is unknown. The sample is drawn from a study of cytomegalovirus exposure and HLA in healthy donors. Study observations and caveats: Later, TCR association rates were found to vary by HLA locus, highest for DRB1 and lowest for HLA-C. A later analysis, which compared TCR beta chains of equal frequency, found the HLA-associated ones more clonally expanded. Serostatus for CMV was the only available immune exposure information.

The CDR3 length is 13 residues. CDR1 SGHRS and CDR2 YFSETQ come from the germline V gene. V lost 4 bases and J lost 5, with 12 bases in between. Researchers ran the PCR with 60 Vbeta and 13 Jbeta primers. TCRdb's table, derived via immunoSEQ multiplex PCR, lists solely in-frame clones and lacks some. The sample includes 150,000 to 200,000 clones, over 60% of them seen just once. This chain uses TRBV5-1 with TRBJ2-5; a possible D gene is TRBD1 (6 bases). This clonotype originated in a man aged 45 to 65 in good health and CMV-seropositive. Sequenced material: PBMCs. The CDR3 region is CASSPTGYETQYF. Here the CDR3 DNA reads TGCGCCAGCAGCCCAACAGGGTATGAGACCCAGTACTTC.